In its sample, the clone carrying this T cell receptor beta chain was seen once. This record comes from a study of neoadjuvant anti-PD-1 for oral cavity cancer. Profiling relied on immunoSEQ multiplex PCR, and the TCRdb table lists in-frame clones only, not all of them. The sample contains about 39,000 clones, about 76% of which appear only once. Time point denoted: after neoadjuvant nivolumab, at surgical resection. The specimen comprised PBMCs, sampled after nivolumab (anti-PD-1) treatment. The clonotype comes from a person between 40 and 80 years old with oral cavity squamous cell carcinoma.

The chain's CDR3 is CASSLEPDTGELFF. Here the CDR3 DNA reads TGTGCCAGCAGCTTAGAACCCGACACCGGGGAGCTGTTTTTT. The chain employs TRBV11-2 and TRBJ2-2; D call uncertain. This CDR3 contains 14 residues. Germline CDR1 SGHAT, CDR2 FQNNGV. Trimming left V 0 bases short and J 3 bases short, with 5 bases between.